This T cell receptor (beta chain) appears in the sequencing data of a study of control samples from healthy donors and cancer patients (dated by TCRdb to about 2020). On this clone itself: The antigen it recognizes is unknown. No per-base quality is available; no much larger clone lies one base away.

The CDR3 measures 14 amino acids from cysteine to phenylalanine. The sequence is cut down to CDR3 DNA, 42 bases in frame from base 1. Trimming removed 5 bases from V and 3 bases from J; the gene matches leave 7 bases unexplained. CDR1 and CDR2 were assigned from the germline V gene (reference sequence) as SGHKS and YYEKEE. Libraries were built with the immunoSEQ multiplex PCR assay. TCRdb limited this immuneACCESS table to in-frame rearrangements with V and J called. A share of clones is missing; checked studies link under half to unresolved V genes, and the rest is unexplained. The sample data list approximately 3,500 clones, and approximately 80% of these were observed just once. The ten largest clones capture more than 8.5% of the sample.

The receptor was derived from a female donor with melanoma. The V gene is TRBV5-5 and the J gene is TRBJ2-7; a stretch of 8 junction bases matches TRBD1. The sample was formalin-fixed, paraffin-embedded tissue. CDR3 reads: CASSGTGVVYEQYF. The DNA reads TGTGCCAGCAGTGGGACAGGCGTGGTCTACGAGCAGTACTTC.